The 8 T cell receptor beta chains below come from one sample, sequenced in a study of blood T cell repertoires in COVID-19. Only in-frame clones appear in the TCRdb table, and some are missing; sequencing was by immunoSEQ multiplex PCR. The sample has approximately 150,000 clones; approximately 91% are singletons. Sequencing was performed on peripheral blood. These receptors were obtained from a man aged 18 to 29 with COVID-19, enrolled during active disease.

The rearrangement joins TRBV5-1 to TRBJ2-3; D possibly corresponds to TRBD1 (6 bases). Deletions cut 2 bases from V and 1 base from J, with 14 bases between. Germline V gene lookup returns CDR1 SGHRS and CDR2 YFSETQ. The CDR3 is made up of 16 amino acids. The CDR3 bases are TGCGCCAGCAGCTTCACAGGGTCGATGGGCACAGATACGCAGTATTTT. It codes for CASSFTGSMGTDTQYF. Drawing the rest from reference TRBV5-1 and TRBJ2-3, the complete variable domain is KAGVTQTPRYLIKTRGQQVTLSCSPISGHRSVSWYQQTPGQGLQFLFEYFSETQRNKGNFPGRFSGRQFSNSRSEMNVSTLELGDSALYLCASSFTGSMGTDTQYFGPGTRLTVL.

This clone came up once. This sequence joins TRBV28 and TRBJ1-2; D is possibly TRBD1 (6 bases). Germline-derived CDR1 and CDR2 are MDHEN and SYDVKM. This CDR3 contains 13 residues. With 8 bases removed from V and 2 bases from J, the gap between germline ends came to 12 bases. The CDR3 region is CASWEGGNYGYTF. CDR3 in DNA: TGTGCCAGCTGGGAGGGGGGGAACTATGGCTACACCTTC.

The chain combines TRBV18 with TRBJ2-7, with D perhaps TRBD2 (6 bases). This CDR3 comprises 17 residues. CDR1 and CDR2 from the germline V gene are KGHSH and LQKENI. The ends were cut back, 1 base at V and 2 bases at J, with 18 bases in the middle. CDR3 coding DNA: TGTGCCAGCTCACCACTCGTGTGGTCGGGACTGACCTACGAGCAGTACTTC. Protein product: CASSPLVWSGLTYEQYF.

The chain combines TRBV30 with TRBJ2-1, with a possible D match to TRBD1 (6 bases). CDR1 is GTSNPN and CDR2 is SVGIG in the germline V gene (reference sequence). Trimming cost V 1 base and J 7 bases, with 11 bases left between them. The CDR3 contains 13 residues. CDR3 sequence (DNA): TGTGCCTGGAGTGACAGGGATTGGAATGAGCAGTTCTTC. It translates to CAWSDRDWNEQFF.

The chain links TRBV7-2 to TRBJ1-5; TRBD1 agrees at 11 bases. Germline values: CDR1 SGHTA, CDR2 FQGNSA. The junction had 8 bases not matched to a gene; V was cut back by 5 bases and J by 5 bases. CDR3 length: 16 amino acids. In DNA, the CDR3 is TGTGCCAGCAGCCCACGGACAGGGGGCAAGGATCAGCCCCAGCATTTT. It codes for CASSPRTGGKDQPQHF. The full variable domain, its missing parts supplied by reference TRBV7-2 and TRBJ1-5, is GAGVSQSPSNKVTEKGKDVELRCDPISGHTALYWYRQSLGQGLEFLIYFQGNSAPDKSGLPSDRFSAERTGGSVSTLTIQRTQQEDSAVYLCASSPRTGGKDQPQHFGDGTRLSIL.

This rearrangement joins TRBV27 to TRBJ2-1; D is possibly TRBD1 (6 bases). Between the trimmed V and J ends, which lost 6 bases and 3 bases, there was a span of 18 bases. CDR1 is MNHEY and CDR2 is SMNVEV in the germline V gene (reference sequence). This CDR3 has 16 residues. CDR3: CASSPWDTSSYNEQFF. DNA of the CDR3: TGTGCCAGCAGCCCCTGGGACACGTCGAGCTACAATGAGCAGTTCTTC.

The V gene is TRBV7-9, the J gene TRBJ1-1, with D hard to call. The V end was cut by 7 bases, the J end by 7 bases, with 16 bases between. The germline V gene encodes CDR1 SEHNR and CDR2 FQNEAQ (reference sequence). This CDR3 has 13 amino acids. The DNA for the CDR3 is TGTGCCAGCATCCTGGGAGGGAACGGTGAAGCTTTCTTT. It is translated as CASILGGNGEAFF.

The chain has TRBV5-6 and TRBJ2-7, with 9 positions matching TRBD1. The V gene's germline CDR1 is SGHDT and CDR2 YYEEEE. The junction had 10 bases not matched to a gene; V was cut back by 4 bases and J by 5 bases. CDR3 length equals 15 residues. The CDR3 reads CASSPGTGYDDEQYF. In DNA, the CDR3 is TGTGCCAGCAGCCCGGGGACAGGGTATGACGACGAGCAGTACTTC.